The next 12 T cell receptor beta chains were all read from a single sample in a study of T cells in women clearing cervical HPV infection. Sequenced by immunoSEQ multiplex PCR; TCRdb stores in-frame clones only, minus some. In total, the table holds under 45,000 clones. Input material: blood buffy coat. These receptors came from a woman aged 18-70 years with a cervical HPV16 infection that either progressed to CIN3+ or cleared (not recorded which).

Comments on this clone: The read ends 3 residues early relative to the CDR3; the germline J gene fills the gap. The chain joins TRBV7-9 to TRBJ1-6; the match to TRBD1 covers 9 bases. The V gene's germline CDR1 is SEHNR and CDR2 FQNEAQ (reference sequence). The CDR3 runs to 15 residues. The ends lost 3 bases at V and 10 bases at J; junction bases unmatched: 7. The part of the CDR3 DNA that was read is TGTGCCAGCAGCTTCCCCCGGGACAGGGCCTCACCC. This encodes CASSFPRDRASP. The whole CDR3 sequence reads CASSFPRDRASPLHF. The full variable domain, rest sourced from reference TRBV7-9 and TRBJ1-6, is DTGVSQNPRHKITKRGQNVTFRCDPISEHNRLYWYRQTLGQGPEFLTYFQNEAQLEKSRLLSDRFSAERPKGSFSTLEIQRTEQGDSAMYLCASSFPRDRASPLHFGNGTRLTVT.

With respect to this clone: Read sequence stops 3 residues before the CDR3 end, and the germline J gene provides the missing end. The chain employs TRBV20-1 and TRBJ2-7; D perhaps matches TRBD1 (5 bases). CDR3 length equals 14 residues. V lost 3 bases and J lost 0, with 12 bases in between. Germline V gene data show CDR1 as DFQATT and CDR2 as SNEGSKA (reference sequence). CDR3 DNA, as far as it was read: TGCAGTGCTAGGTCACAGGTCAGCTCCTACGAG. This encodes CSARSQVSSYE. The entire CDR3 is CSARSQVSSYEQYF.

In the case of this clone: The missing CDR3 end, 3 residues past where the read stops, is filled in from the germline J gene. The chain links TRBV30 to TRBJ1-2; TRBD1 aligns across 9 bases. Germline CDR1 and CDR2: GTSNPN and SVGIG (reference sequence). The CDR3 runs 15 residues. The covered CDR3 bases are TGTGCCTGGAGTCCGGATTCGGGACAGGGATACGAC. Its translation is CAWSPDSGQGYD. The CDR3 in full is CAWSPDSGQGYDYTF.

About this clone: From the germline J gene comes the end of the CDR3, since the read stops 3 residues before it. The chain joins TRBV19 to TRBJ1-4, with 9 positions matching TRBD1. CDR1 is LNHDA, CDR2 SQIVND, per germline (reference sequence). The CDR3 is 14 residues long. The DNA read from the CDR3 is TGTGCCAGTAGTCCGGGACAGGGTCTTACACCA. Its translation is CASSPGQGLTP. The whole CDR3 is CASSPGQGLTPLFF. The full variable domain, rest sourced from reference TRBV19 and TRBJ1-4, is DGGITQSPKYLFRKEGQNVTLSCEQNLNHDAMYWYRQDPGQGLRLIYYSQIVNDFQKGDIAEGYSVSREKKESFPLTVTSAQKNPTAFYLCASSPGQGLTPLFFGSGTQLSVL.

As to this clone: With the read ending 3 residues before the CDR3 end, the germline J gene is used to fill in that end. The genes are TRBV5-4 and TRBJ2-1; no clear D gene. This CDR3 is built from 14 residues. CDR1 is SGHNT, CDR2 YYREEE, per germline (reference sequence). V was clipped by 2 bases and J by 0 bases, with 6 bases between them. The CDR3 bases that were read are TGTGCCAGCAGCTTAGCAGGCTCCTACAATGAG. Protein sequence: CASSLAGSYNE. The CDR3, in full, reads CASSLAGSYNEQFF.

Note on this clone: The read terminates 3 residues before the CDR3 end, so the remaining end is supplied by the germline J gene. J is TRBJ1-3 and V is TRBV12-3 or TRBV12-4; tentatively, D is TRBD1 (5 bases). V was clipped by 3 bases and J by 0 bases, with 12 bases between them. The CDR3 sequence is 16 residues long. The sequenced CDR3 bases are TGTGCCAGCAGTTTCGCCAGGGAGAGCTCTGGAAACACC. Translation: CASSFARESSGNT. The CDR3 as a whole reads CASSFARESSGNTIYF.

Comment on this clone: The read ends 3 residues before the CDR3 terminus; that terminus is restored from the germline J gene. The V and J genes are TRBV27 and TRBJ2-5; maybe TRBD1 (5 bases). V lost 5 bases, J lost 3 bases, and 10 bases lay in between. The CDR3 consists of 13 residues. The germline V gene encodes CDR1 MNHEY and CDR2 SMNVEV (reference sequence). The CDR3 sequence: CASSPRQKETQYF. The sequenced part of the CDR3 DNA is TGTGCCAGCAGTCCCCGACAGAAAGAGACC.

Notes on this clone: Read data end 3 residues before the CDR3 end; the end is taken from the germline J gene. V is TRBV20-1 and J is TRBJ2-7, with 14 positions matching TRBD2. From germline, CDR1 is DFQATT and CDR2 SNEGSKA (reference sequence). With V trimmed by 6 bases and J by 2 bases, 6 bases remained unmatched. The CDR3 has 15 residues. The CDR3 reads CSATGTSGSTYEQYF. The sequenced CDR3 bases are TGCAGTGCGACCGGGACTAGCGGGAGTACCTACGAG.

As for this clone: Germline and junction disagree at one end, which may indicate a read error. The CDR3 extends 3 residues past the end of the read, so its final part is completed from the germline J gene. The identical CDR3 is also encoded by other nucleotide sequences in the sample. The chain combines TRBV19 with TRBJ1-3; D unresolved. Germline CDR1 reads LNHDA; CDR2 reads SQIVND (reference sequence). This CDR3 is 15 amino acids long. CDR3 sequence reads: CASRILQAGKNTIYF. The CDR3 DNA, read in part, is TGTGCCAGTAGGATCCTACAAGCGGGCAAGAACACG.

With regard to this clone: The sequenced fragment ends 3 residues before the CDR3 boundary, so the rest is inferred from the germline J gene. The chain couples TRBV20-1 to TRBJ2-7; tentatively, D is TRBD2 (5 bases). This CDR3 region has 14 residues. Germline V gene data show CDR1 as DFQATT and CDR2 as SNEGSKA (reference sequence). Trimming stripped 3 bases from V and 3 bases from J, with 15 bases between. The CDR3 sequence is CSARASSLGYEQYF. The covered CDR3 bases are TGCAGTGCTAGGGCTAGCTCTTTAGGCTACGAG.

On this clone itself: The read comes to an end 3 residues before the CDR3 does, leaving the germline J gene to fill in the end. The chain employs TRBV19 and TRBJ1-2; 9 nucleotides line up with TRBD1. The CDR3 contains 13 residues. CDR1 and CDR2 from the germline V gene are LNHDA and SQIVND (reference sequence). CDR3 DNA, as far as it was read: TGTGCCAGTAGAGTTACAGGGGGCGATGAC. This gives the protein CASRVTGGDD. The entire CDR3 sequence reads CASRVTGGDDYTF.

With regard to this clone: The read ends 3 residues early relative to the CDR3; the germline J gene fills the gap. The gene calls are TRBV20-1 and TRBJ1-3; 9 bases match TRBD1. The CDR3 has 17 residues. The V gene's germline CDR1 is DFQATT and CDR2 SNEGSKA (reference sequence). The V segment lost 0 bases and the J segment 1 base; nucleotides outside the gene matches: 7. The CDR3 bases that were read are TGCAGTGCTAGAGATCCTCCGACAGGGGGATCTGGAAACACC. Its translation: CSARDPPTGGSGNT. In full, the CDR3 reads CSARDPPTGGSGNTIYF.